This is a list of T cell receptor beta chains from one sample in a study of PD-L1 blockade in urothelial cancer. The data were produced by immunoSEQ multiplex PCR, yet TCRdb's version contains in-frame clones alone and is incomplete. Of 70,000 or so clones detected, 85% to 90% appear once; the ten largest clones hold more than 3.5%. The sequencing used PBMCs, collected around atezolizumab (anti-PD-L1) treatment. Receptors were obtained from a man aged 65-85 years with urothelial cancer. Each CDR3 is given with its conserved first and last residue. Each record gives: D gene, V gene, clone size, CDR3 length, J gene, CDR3 protein, CDR3 DNA. The D gene is left open where the match is weak. Only part of the rows carry a size: once, few, many, or a class if the clone is expanded.

d_call: -; v_call: TRBV9; clone_size: -; cdr3_length: 14; j_call: TRBJ2-1; cdr3_aa: CASSVEVSLNEQFF; cdr3_nt: TGTGCCAGCAGCGTAGAGGTTAGCCTCAATGAGCAGTTCTTC
d_call: -; v_call: TRBV29-1; clone_size: -; cdr3_length: 17; j_call: TRBJ2-2; cdr3_aa: CSGLISGLLTNTGELFF; cdr3_nt: TGCAGCGGTTTGATAAGTGGACTTTTAACGAACACCGGGGAGCTGTTTTTT
d_call: -; v_call: TRBV19; clone_size: -; cdr3_length: 16; j_call: TRBJ1-4; cdr3_aa: CASSTQGLSSNEKLFF; cdr3_nt: TGTGCCAGTAGTACCCAGGGTTTATCTTCTAATGAAAAACTGTTTTTT
d_call: -; v_call: TRBV6-6; clone_size: -; cdr3_length: 16; j_call: TRBJ1-5; cdr3_aa: CASSYLGTPLNQPQHF; cdr3_nt: TGTGCCAGCAGTTACCTCGGGACACCTTTAAATCAGCCCCAGCATTTT
d_call: -; v_call: TRBV29-1; clone_size: -; cdr3_length: 11; j_call: TRBJ2-7; cdr3_aa: CSGGDSYEQYF; cdr3_nt: TGCAGCGGGGGGGACAGCTACGAGCAGTACTTC
d_call: -; v_call: TRBV19; clone_size: -; cdr3_length: 15; j_call: TRBJ1-1; cdr3_aa: CASSTTGQKNTEAFF; cdr3_nt: TGTGCCAGTAGTACAACCGGACAGAAGAACACTGAAGCTTTCTTT
d_call: -; v_call: TRBV12-1; clone_size: -; cdr3_length: 16; j_call: TRBJ2-3; cdr3_aa: CASSFLASGRGGTQYF; cdr3_nt: TGTGCCAGCAGCTTTTTGGCTAGCGGGAGGGGGGGTACGCAGTATTTT
d_call: -; v_call: TRBV4-1; clone_size: -; cdr3_length: 17; j_call: TRBJ2-3; cdr3_aa: CASSQDLSGGARDTQYF; cdr3_nt: TGCGCCAGCAGCCAAGACCTTAGCGGAGGGGCCAGGGATACGCAGTATTTT
d_call: -; v_call: TRBV23-1; clone_size: -; cdr3_length: 17; j_call: TRBJ1-1; cdr3_aa: CASSQKREEREDTEAFF; cdr3_nt: TGCGCCAGCAGCCAAAAGAGAGAGGAAAGGGAGGACACTGAAGCTTTCTTT
d_call: TRBD2; v_call: TRBV28; clone_size: -; cdr3_length: 16; j_call: TRBJ2-5; cdr3_aa: CASSPASGTWGETQYF; cdr3_nt: TGTGCCAGCAGTCCAGCAAGCGGGACCTGGGGAGAGACCCAGTACTTC
d_call: TRBD1; v_call: TRBV5-6; clone_size: -; cdr3_length: 17; j_call: TRBJ2-3; cdr3_aa: CASSLAGQGSFTDTQYF; cdr3_nt: TGTGCCAGCAGCTTGGCCGGACAGGGCTCTTTCACAGATACGCAGTATTTT
d_call: TRBD2; v_call: TRBV6-5; clone_size: -; cdr3_length: 15; j_call: TRBJ2-3; cdr3_aa: CASSRGGGGADTQYF; cdr3_nt: TGTGCCAGCAGTCGCGGGGGGGGAGGGGCAGATACGCAGTATTTT
d_call: -; v_call: TRBV19; clone_size: -; cdr3_length: 14; j_call: TRBJ1-2; cdr3_aa: CASTVSWANYGYTF; cdr3_nt: TGTGCCAGTACCGTTTCGTGGGCGAACTATGGCTACACCTTC
d_call: TRBD2; v_call: TRBV9; clone_size: -; cdr3_length: 15; j_call: TRBJ2-5; cdr3_aa: CASSPGLAGGETQYF; cdr3_nt: TGTGCCAGCAGCCCGGGACTAGCGGGCGGTGAGACCCAGTACTTC
d_call: TRBD1; v_call: TRBV19; clone_size: -; cdr3_length: 13; j_call: TRBJ2-7; cdr3_aa: CASSIKGAYEQYF; cdr3_nt: TGTGCCAGTAGTATAAAGGGGGCTTACGAGCAGTACTTC
d_call: -; v_call: TRBV28; clone_size: -; cdr3_length: 13; j_call: TRBJ2-7; cdr3_aa: CASSSLRRGEQYF; cdr3_nt: TGTGCCAGCAGTTCCCTTAGGCGCGGCGAGCAGTACTTC
d_call: -; v_call: TRBV7-9; clone_size: -; cdr3_length: 16; j_call: TRBJ1-3; cdr3_aa: CASRNNEDSFGNTIYF; cdr3_nt: TGTGCCAGCAGGAATAATGAAGACAGTTTTGGAAACACCATATATTTT
d_call: -; v_call: TRBV5-1; clone_size: -; cdr3_length: 12; j_call: TRBJ1-1; cdr3_aa: CASSTGRGGAFF; cdr3_nt: TGCGCCAGCAGCACCGGACGCGGGGGGGCTTTCTTT
d_call: -; v_call: TRBV11-3; clone_size: once; cdr3_length: 14; j_call: TRBJ2-3; cdr3_aa: CASSPSTFADTQYF; cdr3_nt: TGTGCCAGCAGCCCCTCTACCTTCGCAGATACGCAGTATTTT
d_call: -; v_call: TRBV6-5; clone_size: -; cdr3_length: 14; j_call: TRBJ1-4; cdr3_aa: CASSWTTTNEKLFF; cdr3_nt: TGTGCCAGCAGTTGGACTACAACTAATGAAAAACTGTTTTTT
d_call: -; v_call: TRBV5-1; clone_size: -; cdr3_length: 12; j_call: TRBJ2-7; cdr3_aa: CASSLDTYEQYF; cdr3_nt: TGCGCCAGCAGCTTGGACACCTACGAGCAGTACTTC
d_call: -; v_call: TRBV6-1; clone_size: -; cdr3_length: 12; j_call: TRBJ2-1; cdr3_aa: CASSEFWAEQFF; cdr3_nt: TGTGCCAGCAGTGAATTTTGGGCTGAGCAGTTCTTC
d_call: TRBD2; v_call: TRBV29-1; clone_size: -; cdr3_length: 15; j_call: TRBJ2-1; cdr3_aa: CSVGGGRTSYNEQFF; cdr3_nt: TGCAGCGTTGGGGGCGGGAGGACCTCCTACAATGAGCAGTTCTTC
d_call: TRBD2; v_call: TRBV19; clone_size: -; cdr3_length: 17; j_call: TRBJ2-2; cdr3_aa: CASSKGTSGSLTGELFF; cdr3_nt: TGTGCCAGTAGTAAGGGGACTAGCGGGAGTCTTACCGGGGAGCTGTTTTTT
d_call: -; v_call: TRBV7-6; clone_size: -; cdr3_length: 15; j_call: TRBJ2-1; cdr3_aa: CASSPMTGSYNEQFF; cdr3_nt: TGTGCCAGCAGCCCGATGACAGGCTCCTACAATGAGCAGTTCTTC
d_call: TRBD2; v_call: TRBV6-1; clone_size: once; cdr3_length: 14; j_call: TRBJ2-3; cdr3_aa: CASSEGLVVDTQYF; cdr3_nt: TGTGCCAGCAGTGAGGGACTAGTTGTAGATACGCAGTATTTT
d_call: TRBD1; v_call: TRBV6-6; clone_size: -; cdr3_length: 13; j_call: TRBJ1-2; cdr3_aa: CASSPGTVYGYTF; cdr3_nt: TGTGCCAGCAGCCCCGGGACAGTCTATGGCTACACCTTC
d_call: TRBD1; v_call: TRBV28; clone_size: -; cdr3_length: 16; j_call: TRBJ2-6; cdr3_aa: CATKTGGAPGANVLTF; cdr3_nt: TGTGCCACCAAAACAGGGGGCGCCCCTGGGGCCAACGTCCTGACTTTC
d_call: TRBD1; v_call: TRBV28; clone_size: few; cdr3_length: 16; j_call: TRBJ1-5; cdr3_aa: CASSPRDRGLNQPQHF; cdr3_nt: TGTGCCAGCAGTCCTCGAGACAGGGGCCTTAATCAGCCCCAGCATTTT
d_call: -; v_call: TRBV11-3; clone_size: -; cdr3_length: 14; j_call: TRBJ2-1; cdr3_aa: CASSLVRGGGEQFF; cdr3_nt: TGTGCCAGCAGCTTAGTGCGTGGTGGCGGTGAGCAGTTCTTC
d_call: TRBD1; v_call: TRBV5-1; clone_size: -; cdr3_length: 16; j_call: TRBJ1-1; cdr3_aa: CASSLGTGLWGTEAFF; cdr3_nt: TGCGCCAGCAGCTTGGGGACAGGGCTTTGGGGCACTGAAGCTTTCTTT
d_call: TRBD2; v_call: TRBV4-1; clone_size: once; cdr3_length: 15; j_call: TRBJ2-4; cdr3_aa: CASSQDNPGRDIQYF; cdr3_nt: TGCGCCAGCAGCCAAGATAACCCCGGGAGGGACATTCAGTACTTC
d_call: TRBD2; v_call: TRBV5-1; clone_size: -; cdr3_length: 16; j_call: TRBJ2-7; cdr3_aa: CASNQAGGRSSYEQYF; cdr3_nt: TGCGCCAGCAATCAAGCGGGAGGGCGGAGCTCCTACGAGCAGTACTTC
d_call: TRBD1; v_call: TRBV5-6; clone_size: -; cdr3_length: 16; j_call: TRBJ1-1; cdr3_aa: CASSFRDRGWNTEAFF; cdr3_nt: TGTGCCAGCAGCTTCCGGGACAGGGGTTGGAACACTGAAGCTTTCTTT
d_call: TRBD1; v_call: TRBV28; clone_size: -; cdr3_length: 12; j_call: TRBJ1-5; cdr3_aa: CASRGGYQPQHF; cdr3_nt: TGTGCCAGCAGAGGGGGCTATCAGCCCCAGCATTTT
d_call: -; v_call: TRBV6-1; clone_size: -; cdr3_length: 15; j_call: TRBJ1-4; cdr3_aa: CASSVGGGRNEKLFF; cdr3_nt: TGTGCCAGCAGTGTCGGTGGGGGCCGTAATGAAAAACTGTTTTTT
d_call: -; v_call: TRBV5-6; clone_size: -; cdr3_length: 15; j_call: TRBJ2-6; cdr3_aa: CASSLGGSGANVLTF; cdr3_nt: TGTGCCAGCAGCTTGGGAGGGTCTGGGGCCAACGTCCTGACTTTC
d_call: -; v_call: TRBV18; clone_size: -; cdr3_length: 15; j_call: TRBJ1-3; cdr3_aa: CASSPRSLAGNTIYF; cdr3_nt: TGTGCCAGCTCACCTCGGTCCCTGGCTGGAAACACCATATATTTT
d_call: -; v_call: TRBV6-5; clone_size: -; cdr3_length: 15; j_call: TRBJ1-5; cdr3_aa: CASSLLPGGNQPQHF; cdr3_nt: TGTGCCAGCAGCCTACTTCCCGGGGGCAATCAGCCCCAGCATTTT
d_call: -; v_call: TRBV5-1; clone_size: -; cdr3_length: 15; j_call: TRBJ1-1; cdr3_aa: CASSPGGSANTEAFF; cdr3_nt: TGCGCCAGCAGCCCCGGGGGTAGCGCGAACACTGAAGCTTTCTTT
d_call: -; v_call: TRBV5-4; clone_size: -; cdr3_length: 14; j_call: TRBJ2-3; cdr3_aa: CASSSKQFPDTQYF; cdr3_nt: TGTGCCAGCAGCTCCAAGCAATTCCCAGATACGCAGTATTTT
d_call: -; v_call: TRBV6-5; clone_size: -; cdr3_length: 14; j_call: TRBJ2-2; cdr3_aa: CASSPSLTRGELFF; cdr3_nt: TGTGCCAGCAGCCCTTCCTTAACGAGGGGGGAGCTGTTTTTT
d_call: -; v_call: TRBV29-1; clone_size: once; cdr3_length: 12; j_call: TRBJ2-2; cdr3_aa: CSVGRVTGELFF; cdr3_nt: TGCAGCGTTGGCAGGGTCACCGGGGAGCTGTTTTTT
d_call: TRBD2; v_call: TRBV7-6; clone_size: -; cdr3_length: 14; j_call: TRBJ2-1; cdr3_aa: CASSSLAGNNEQFF; cdr3_nt: TGTGCCAGCAGCTCCCTAGCGGGGAACAATGAGCAGTTCTTC
d_call: TRBD1; v_call: TRBV5-8; clone_size: -; cdr3_length: 14; j_call: TRBJ1-1; cdr3_aa: CASRWDRLNTEAFF; cdr3_nt: TGTGCCAGCAGGTGGGACAGGTTGAACACTGAAGCTTTCTTT
d_call: -; v_call: TRBV19; clone_size: -; cdr3_length: 13; j_call: TRBJ2-7; cdr3_aa: CASSERRGYEQYF; cdr3_nt: TGTGCCAGTAGTGAGCGAAGGGGCTACGAGCAGTACTTC
d_call: -; v_call: TRBV5-1; clone_size: once; cdr3_length: 16; j_call: TRBJ2-1; cdr3_aa: CASSLVGTQRVDEQFF; cdr3_nt: TGCGCCAGCAGCTTGGTGGGGACACAAAGGGTGGATGAGCAGTTCTTC
d_call: TRBD1; v_call: TRBV28; clone_size: -; cdr3_length: 15; j_call: TRBJ1-1; cdr3_aa: CASSLGTGPRTEAFF; cdr3_nt: TGTGCCAGCAGTTTAGGGACAGGGCCACGCACTGAAGCTTTCTTT
d_call: -; v_call: TRBV5-1; clone_size: -; cdr3_length: 14; j_call: TRBJ1-1; cdr3_aa: CASSPAAPGTEAFF; cdr3_nt: TGCGCCAGCAGCCCTGCTGCACCGGGCACTGAAGCTTTCTTT
d_call: TRBD2; v_call: TRBV28; clone_size: -; cdr3_length: 16; j_call: TRBJ2-1; cdr3_aa: CASSPGGTSGYNEQFF; cdr3_nt: TGTGCCAGCAGTCCCGGGGGGACTAGCGGTTACAATGAGCAGTTCTTC
d_call: TRBD1; v_call: TRBV6-1; clone_size: -; cdr3_length: 15; j_call: TRBJ2-7; cdr3_aa: CASSARDRDLGEQYF; cdr3_nt: TGTGCCAGCAGTGCTAGGGACAGGGATCTGGGGGAGCAGTACTTC
d_call: TRBD2; v_call: TRBV29-1; clone_size: medium-sized; cdr3_length: 14; j_call: TRBJ2-1; cdr3_aa: CSVELADGENEQFF; cdr3_nt: TGCAGCGTTGAACTAGCGGACGGAGAGAATGAGCAGTTCTTC
d_call: -; v_call: TRBV10-3; clone_size: -; cdr3_length: 12; j_call: TRBJ2-7; cdr3_aa: CAIRDTYYEQYF; cdr3_nt: TGTGCCATCAGGGACACCTACTACGAGCAGTACTTC